A selection of T cell receptor beta chains follows, all from one sample in a study of radiotherapy plus CTLA-4 blockade in lung cancer. Clones were sequenced by immunoSEQ multiplex PCR, and TCRdb holds only the in-frame ones, with some missing. This sample yields roughly 75,000 clones, of which about 80% are seen a single time; approximately 0.73% belongs to the top ten. Source: peripheral blood, taken from a patient treated with radiotherapy plus ipilimumab. These receptors all come from a human donor with non-small cell lung cancer who had stable disease on radiotherapy plus ipilimumab. Both conserved end residues are part of each CDR3.

TRBV2	TRBJ1-2	CASRKGEDGYTF
TRBV6-1	TRBJ1-2	CASSENYNYGYTF
TRBV29-1	TRBJ1-5	CSVEGSNQPQHF
TRBV6-6	TRBJ1-5	CASRPGQGGQPQHF
TRBV19	TRBJ2-5	CASSQQSETQYF
TRBV5-4	TRBJ2-3	CASGTGGTDTQYF
TRBV11-3	TRBJ1-5	CASSLVDRQPQHF
TRBV10-2	TRBJ2-3	CASSEGATGSGVTDTQYF
TRBV5-6	TRBJ2-1	CASSSLAGEGLNEQFF
TRBV6-5	TRBJ1-3	CASSYFQGSSSTIYF
TRBV29-1	TRBJ2-7	CSVEADSPYEQYF
TRBV5-4	TRBJ1-1	CASSSDVSGLEAFF
TRBV19	TRBJ2-3	CASSMTDTQYF
TRBV19	TRBJ1-2	CASSMMAGPDYGYTF
TRBV4-2	TRBJ1-1	CASSQDRNTEAFF